The text below deals with one TCR beta chain. Amplification targeted the TCR beta CDR3 regions, with RNA transcripts as the source material. Second-round multiplex PCR came after a first-round RT-PCR that employed HTBI primers. TCRdb fed the multiplex PCR reads into MiXCR, producing one record per CDR3 protein. Among 200,000 to 300,000 distinct CDR3 sequences listed, 45% were seen once. Germline V lookup: CDR1 SEHNR, CDR2 FQNEAQ (reference sequence). The CDR3 contains 14 residues. The V end lost 1 base, the J end lost 7 bases, and 8 bases lay between the germline ends. This entry comes from a study of Graves' ophthalmopathy and Graves' hyperthyroidism. Excluded were patients with other autoimmune diseases, uncontrolled infections, pregnancy or lactation. Diagnostic conclusions were grounded in clinical symptoms, serum thyroxine, TRAb, thyroid ultrasound and orbital computed tomography. PBMCs were density-gradient isolated from approximately 10 ml fresh blood.

This TCR derives from an adult man with Graves' ophthalmopathy. The V and J genes are TRBV7-9 and TRBJ1-6; a possible D gene is TRBD1 (5 bases). Input material: peripheral blood. The CDR3 sequence: CASSLGTNNSPLHF. The CDR3 nucleotides read TGTGCCAGCAGCTTAGGGACAAACAATTCACCCCTCCACTTT.